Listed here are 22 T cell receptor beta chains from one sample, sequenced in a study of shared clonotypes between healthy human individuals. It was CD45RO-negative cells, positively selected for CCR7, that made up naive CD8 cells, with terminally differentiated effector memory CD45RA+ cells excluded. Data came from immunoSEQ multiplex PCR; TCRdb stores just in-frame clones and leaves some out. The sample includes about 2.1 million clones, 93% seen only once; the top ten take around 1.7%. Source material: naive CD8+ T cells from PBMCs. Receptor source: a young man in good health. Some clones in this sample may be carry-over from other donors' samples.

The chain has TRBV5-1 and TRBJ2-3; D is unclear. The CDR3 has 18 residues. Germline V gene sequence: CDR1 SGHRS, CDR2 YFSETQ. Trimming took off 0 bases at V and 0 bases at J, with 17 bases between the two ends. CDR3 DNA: TGCGCCAGCAGCTTGGTCCCCTCAGTGGGATTTAGCACAGATACGCAGTATTTT. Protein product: CASSLVPSVGFSTDTQYF.

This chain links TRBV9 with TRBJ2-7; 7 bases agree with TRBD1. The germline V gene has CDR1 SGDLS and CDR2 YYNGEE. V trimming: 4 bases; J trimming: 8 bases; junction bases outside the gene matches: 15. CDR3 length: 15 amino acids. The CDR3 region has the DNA TGTGCCAGCAGCCCGCGACAGGGTGGGTTCTTTCAGCAGTACTTC. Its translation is CASSPRQGGFFQQYF.

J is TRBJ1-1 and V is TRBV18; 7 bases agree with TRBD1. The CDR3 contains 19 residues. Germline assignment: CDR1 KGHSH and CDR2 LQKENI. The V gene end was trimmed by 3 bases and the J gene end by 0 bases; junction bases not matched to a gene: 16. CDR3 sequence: CASSPERSQGGGLNTEAFF. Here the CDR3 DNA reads TGTGCCAGCTCACCTGAAAGGTCTCAGGGGGGAGGGCTGAACACTGAAGCTTTCTTT.

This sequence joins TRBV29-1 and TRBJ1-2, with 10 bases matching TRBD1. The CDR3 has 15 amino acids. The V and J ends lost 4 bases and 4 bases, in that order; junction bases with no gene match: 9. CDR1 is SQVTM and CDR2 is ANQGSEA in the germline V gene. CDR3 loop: CSVVAGTGESYGYTF. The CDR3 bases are TGCAGCGTTGTAGCGGGGACAGGGGAGAGCTATGGCTACACCTTC.

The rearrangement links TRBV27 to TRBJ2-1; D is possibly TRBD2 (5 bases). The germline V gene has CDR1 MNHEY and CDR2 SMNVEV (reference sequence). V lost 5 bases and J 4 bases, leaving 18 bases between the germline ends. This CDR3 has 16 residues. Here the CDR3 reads CASSRNPGFRYNEQFF. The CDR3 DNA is TGTGCCAGCAGTCGGAACCCGGGATTCCGGTACAATGAGCAGTTCTTC.

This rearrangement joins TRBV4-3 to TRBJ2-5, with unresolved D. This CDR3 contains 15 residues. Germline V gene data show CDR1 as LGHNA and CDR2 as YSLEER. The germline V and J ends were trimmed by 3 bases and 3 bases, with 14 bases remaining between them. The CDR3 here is CASSQSIGVKETQYF. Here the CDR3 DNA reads TGCGCCAGCAGCCAGTCCATAGGAGTAAAAGAGACCCAGTACTTC.

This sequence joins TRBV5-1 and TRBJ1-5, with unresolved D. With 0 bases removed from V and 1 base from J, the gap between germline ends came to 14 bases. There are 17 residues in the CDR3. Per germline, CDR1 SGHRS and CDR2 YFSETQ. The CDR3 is CASSLAPIYPSNQPQHF. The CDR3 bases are TGCGCCAGCAGCTTGGCCCCGATTTACCCGAGCAATCAGCCCCAGCATTTT.

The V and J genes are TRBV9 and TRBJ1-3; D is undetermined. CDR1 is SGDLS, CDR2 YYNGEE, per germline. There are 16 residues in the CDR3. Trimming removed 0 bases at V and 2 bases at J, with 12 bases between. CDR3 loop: CASSVGPSRAGNTIYF. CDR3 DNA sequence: TGTGCCAGCAGCGTAGGGCCCTCACGGGCTGGAAACACCATATATTTT.

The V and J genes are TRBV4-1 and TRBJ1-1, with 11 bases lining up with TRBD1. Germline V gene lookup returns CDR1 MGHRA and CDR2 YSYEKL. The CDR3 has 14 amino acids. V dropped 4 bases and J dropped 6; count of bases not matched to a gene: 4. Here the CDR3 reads CASSPDRGHAEAFF. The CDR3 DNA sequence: TGCGCCAGCAGCCCGGACAGGGGGCACGCTGAAGCTTTCTTT.

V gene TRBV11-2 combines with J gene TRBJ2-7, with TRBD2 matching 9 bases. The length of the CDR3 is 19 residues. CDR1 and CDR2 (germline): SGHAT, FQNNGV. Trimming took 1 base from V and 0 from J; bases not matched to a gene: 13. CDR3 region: CASSLVPDPLAGNSYEQYF. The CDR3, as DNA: TGTGCCAGCAGCTTAGTCCCCGATCCCCTAGCGGGGAACTCCTACGAGCAGTACTTC.

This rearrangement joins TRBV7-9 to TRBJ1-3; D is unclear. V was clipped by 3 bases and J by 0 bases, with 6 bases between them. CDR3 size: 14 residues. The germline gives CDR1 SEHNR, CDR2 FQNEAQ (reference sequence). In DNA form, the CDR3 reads TGTGCCAGCAGCTTTGTCTCCTCTGGAAACACCATATATTTT. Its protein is CASSFVSSGNTIYF. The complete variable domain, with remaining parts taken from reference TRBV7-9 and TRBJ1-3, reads DTGVSQNPRHKITKRGQNVTFRCDPISEHNRLYWYRQTLGQGPEFLTYFQNEAQLEKSRLLSDRFSAERPKGSFSTLEIQRTEQGDSAMYLCASSFVSSGNTIYFGEGSWLTVV.

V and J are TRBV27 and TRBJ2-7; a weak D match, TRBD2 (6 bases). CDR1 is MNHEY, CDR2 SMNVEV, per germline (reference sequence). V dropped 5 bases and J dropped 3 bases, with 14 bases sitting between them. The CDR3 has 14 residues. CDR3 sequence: CASSPWTTSYEQYF. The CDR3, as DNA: TGTGCCAGCAGTCCGTGGACTACCAGCTACGAGCAGTACTTC.

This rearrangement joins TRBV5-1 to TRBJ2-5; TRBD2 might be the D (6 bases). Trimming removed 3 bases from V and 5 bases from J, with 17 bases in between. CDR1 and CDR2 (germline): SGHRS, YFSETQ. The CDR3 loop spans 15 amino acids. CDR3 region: CASSSSWPAGETQYF. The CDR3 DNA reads TGCGCCAGCAGCTCCTCGTGGCCAGCGGGTGAGACCCAGTACTTC.

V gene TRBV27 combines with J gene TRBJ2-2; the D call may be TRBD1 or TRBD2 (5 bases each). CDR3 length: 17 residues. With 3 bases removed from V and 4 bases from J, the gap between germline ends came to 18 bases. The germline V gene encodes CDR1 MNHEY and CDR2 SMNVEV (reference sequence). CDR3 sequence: CASSFGRGVRSTGELFF. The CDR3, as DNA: TGTGCCAGCAGTTTCGGTCGGGGCGTCAGAAGCACCGGGGAGCTGTTTTTT.

The CDR3 loop reads CASSARVQKDLPTSYEQYF. The CDR3 DNA reads TGTGCCAGCAGTGCGAGGGTCCAGAAGGACCTCCCTACCTCCTACGAGCAGTACTTC. The chain joins TRBV27 to TRBJ2-7; D possibly corresponds to TRBD2 (5 bases). This CDR3 is built from 19 residues. CDR1 is MNHEY, CDR2 SMNVEV, per germline (reference sequence). Trimming stripped 5 bases from V and 0 bases from J, with 26 bases between.

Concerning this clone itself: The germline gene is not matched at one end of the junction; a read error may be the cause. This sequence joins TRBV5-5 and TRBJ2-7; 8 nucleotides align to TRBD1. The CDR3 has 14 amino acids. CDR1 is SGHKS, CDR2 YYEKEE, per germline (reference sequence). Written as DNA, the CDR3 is TGTGCCAGCAGATTGGGACAGGATAATTACGAGCAGTACTTC. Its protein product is CASRLGQDNYEQYF.

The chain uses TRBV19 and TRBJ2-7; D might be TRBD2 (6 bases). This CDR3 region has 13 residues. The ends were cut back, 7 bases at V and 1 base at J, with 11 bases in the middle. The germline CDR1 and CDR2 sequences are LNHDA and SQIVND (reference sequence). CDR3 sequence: CASMGDSSYEQYF. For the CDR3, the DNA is TGTGCCAGTATGGGGGACTCATCCTACGAGCAGTACTTC.

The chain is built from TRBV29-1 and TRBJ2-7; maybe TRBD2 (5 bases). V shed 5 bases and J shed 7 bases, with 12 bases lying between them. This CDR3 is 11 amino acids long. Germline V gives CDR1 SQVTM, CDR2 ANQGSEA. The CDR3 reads CSVTSGWEQYF. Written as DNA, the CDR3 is TGCAGCGTTACGTCGGGGTGGGAGCAGTACTTC.

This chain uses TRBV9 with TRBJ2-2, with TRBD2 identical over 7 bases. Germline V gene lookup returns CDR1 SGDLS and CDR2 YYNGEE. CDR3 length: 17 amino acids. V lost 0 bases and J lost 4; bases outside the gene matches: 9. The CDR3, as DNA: TGTGCCAGCAGCGTAGGCTCTGGCGGGAGAGGCACCGGGGAGCTGTTTTTT. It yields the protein CASSVGSGGRGTGELFF.

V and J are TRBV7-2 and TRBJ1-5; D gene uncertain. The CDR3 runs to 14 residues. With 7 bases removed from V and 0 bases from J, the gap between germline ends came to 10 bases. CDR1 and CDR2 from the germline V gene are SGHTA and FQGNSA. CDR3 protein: CASNSGDSNQPQHF. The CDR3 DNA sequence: TGTGCCAGCAATTCAGGAGATAGCAATCAGCCCCAGCATTTT.

CDR3 DNA sequence: TGTGCCAGCAGCTTACTCCCGGACAGGGTTCAAGAGACCCAGTACTTC. Its translation is CASSLLPDRVQETQYF. The chain is built from TRBV7-9 and TRBJ2-5, with 8 bases that match TRBD1. Looked up from germline, CDR1 is SEHNR and CDR2 is FQNEAQ (reference sequence). Trimming took 2 bases from V and 2 from J; bases not matched to a gene: 7. The CDR3 covers 16 residues.

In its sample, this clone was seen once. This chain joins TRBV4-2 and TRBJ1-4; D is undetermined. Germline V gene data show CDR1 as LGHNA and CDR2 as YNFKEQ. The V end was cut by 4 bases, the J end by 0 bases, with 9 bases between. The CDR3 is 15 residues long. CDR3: CASSRSATTNEKLFF. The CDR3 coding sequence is TGTGCCAGCAGCCGTTCAGCGACAACTAATGAAAAACTGTTTTTT.